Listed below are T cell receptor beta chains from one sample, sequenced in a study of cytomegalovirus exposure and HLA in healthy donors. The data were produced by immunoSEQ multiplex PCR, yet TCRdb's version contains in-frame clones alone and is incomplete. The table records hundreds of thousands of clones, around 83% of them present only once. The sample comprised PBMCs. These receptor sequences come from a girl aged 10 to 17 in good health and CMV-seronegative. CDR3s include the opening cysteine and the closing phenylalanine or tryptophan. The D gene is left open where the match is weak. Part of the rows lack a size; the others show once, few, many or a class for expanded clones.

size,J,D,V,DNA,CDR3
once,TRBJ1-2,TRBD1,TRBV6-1,TGTGCCAGCAGTGTGAGACAGGGGGCTTATGGCTACACCTTC,CASSVRQGAYGYTF
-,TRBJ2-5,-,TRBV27,TGTGCCAGCAGCCTTGACAGGCTCGGGGCCCAGTACTTC,CASSLDRLGAQYF
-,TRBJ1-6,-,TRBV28,TGTGCCAGCAGCCTACACAGAACCTCTAATTCACCCCTCCACTTT,CASSLHRTSNSPLHF
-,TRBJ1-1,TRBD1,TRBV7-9,TGTGCCAGCAGCTTAGATATGACAGGGTACACTGAAGCTTTCTTT,CASSLDMTGYTEAFF
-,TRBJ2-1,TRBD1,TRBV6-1,TGTGCCAGCAGTACAGGGGGCGCGAACAATGAGCAGTTCTTC,CASSTGGANNEQFF
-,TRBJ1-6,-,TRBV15,TGTGCCACCAGCAGAGTTCGCACCGGGACAATTAATTCACCCCTCCACTTT,CATSRVRTGTINSPLHF
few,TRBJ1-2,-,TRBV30,TGTGCCTGGAGTCCTACCCCAGGAAGCGGACTATCTGATGGCTACACCTTC,CAWSPTPGSGLSDGYTF
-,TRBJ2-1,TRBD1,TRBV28,TGTGCCAGCAGTGATGACAGGGTTGTGGACAATGAGCAGTTCTTC,CASSDDRVVDNEQFF
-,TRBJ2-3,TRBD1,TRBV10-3,TGTGCCATCAGCACAGGGGTTACGGATACGCAGTATTTT,CAISTGVTDTQYF
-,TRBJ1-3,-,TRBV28,TGTGCCAGCAGCCCCAATTTCGAGGGGGAAACTGGAAACACCATATATTTT,CASSPNFEGETGNTIYF
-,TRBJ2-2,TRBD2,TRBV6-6,TGTGCCAGCAGTCAACGGGGGGTGGTGGGTGAGCTGTTTTTT,CASSQRGVVGELFF
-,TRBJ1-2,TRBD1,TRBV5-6,TGTGCCAGCACCGCCGGGACAGGGTATGGCTACACCTTC,CASTAGTGYGYTF
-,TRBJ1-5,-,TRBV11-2,TGTGCCAGCAGCCAAGGGGTGGTACAGCCCCAGCATTTT,CASSQGVVQPQHF
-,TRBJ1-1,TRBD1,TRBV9,TGTGCCAGCAGCGGCGGGGACAGGGGGCCGGGGGGGAACACTGAAGCTTTCTTT,CASSGGDRGPGGNTEAFF
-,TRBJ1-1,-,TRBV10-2,TGCGCCAGCACCCCAAACAGTCTGAACACTGAAGCTTTCTTT,CASTPNSLNTEAFF
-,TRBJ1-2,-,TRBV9,TGTGCCAGCAGCCCTCGTCTAACAGTCCCCCAGGGTGGGTCTGGCTACACCTTC,CASSPRLTVPQGGSGYTF
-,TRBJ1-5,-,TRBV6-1,TGTGCCAGCAGTGAGCAGGGGTTTGGGCAGCCCCAGCATTTT,CASSEQGFGQPQHF
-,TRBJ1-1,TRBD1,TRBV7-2,TGTGCCAGCAGCTTTAGTGCCTCTACCGGGACAGTTTCAGCTTTCTTT,CASSFSASTGTVSAFF
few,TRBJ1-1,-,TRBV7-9,TGTGCCAGCAGCCCTAGCCGGGACTTTGAAGCTTTCTTT,CASSPSRDFEAFF
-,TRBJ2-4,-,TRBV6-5,TGTGCCAGCAGTTCGGGGTCTCTTTACCAAAACATTCAGTACTTC,CASSSGSLYQNIQYF
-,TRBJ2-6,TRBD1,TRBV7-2,TGTGCCAGCAGCCCGCGACAGGGAATCTCCGGGGCCAACGTCCTGACTTTC,CASSPRQGISGANVLTF
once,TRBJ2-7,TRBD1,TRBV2,TGTGCCAGCAGCTCAGAAGACAGGGCCGCCTACGAGCAGTACTTC,CASSSEDRAAYEQYF
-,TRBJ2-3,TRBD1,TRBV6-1,TGTGCCAGCACCCTGGGACAGGGGTGGTCCGATTCGCAGTATTTT,CASTLGQGWSDSQYF
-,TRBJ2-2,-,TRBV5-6,TGTGCCAGCAGCTTTAGGACATTTCCTGAGGAGCTGTTTTTT,CASSFRTFPEELFF
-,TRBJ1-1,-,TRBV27,TGTGCCAGCAGCGTGGGGGCGGGGAACACTGAAGCTTTCTTT,CASSVGAGNTEAFF
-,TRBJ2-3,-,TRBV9,TGTGCCAGCAGCCCACTCATGGGGGGGCCGCTGTTT,CASSPLMGGPLF
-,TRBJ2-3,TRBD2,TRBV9,TGTGCCAGCAGCCAAGGGACTAGCGGAGCTAGCACAGATACGCAGTATTTT,CASSQGTSGASTDTQYF
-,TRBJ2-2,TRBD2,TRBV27,TGTGCCAGCAGTTTGGCTAGCGGGAGCACCGGGGAGCTGTTTTTT,CASSLASGSTGELFF
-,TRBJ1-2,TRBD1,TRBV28,TGTGCCAGCAGAGGACAGGGACCCCTCTATGGCTACACCTTC,CASRGQGPLYGYTF